Listed here is a single T cell receptor (beta chain). Its antigen is still unknown. The record originates from a study of Ad26.COV2.S vaccination and SARS-CoV-2 variants. Background on the study: Ad26.COV2.S was injected intramuscularly once or twice, 56 days apart.

Documented treatment: about 20 received Ad26.COV2.S at low or high dose, single or two shots; 5 received placebo; per-sample allocation not given. Each sample was drawn 63 days after the first injection (of vaccine or placebo). Losses at the gene ends were 6 bases for V and 5 bases for J; bases not matched to a gene: 13. This CDR3 is built from 16 residues. In germline, CDR1 is LNHDA, CDR2 SQIVND (reference sequence). Only in-frame clones appear in the TCRdb table, and some are missing; sequencing was by immunoSEQ multiplex PCR. This sample carries some 350,000 clones, approximately 81% of them seen once, and the ten largest clones take 3.3%. Study outcomes and limitations: Reportedly, spike-specific CD8+ and CD4+ T cell responses achieved substantial breadth once vaccination had taken place. Vaccine recipients had higher spike-specific TCR breadth than placebo recipients. Comparable non-spike TCR breadth was observed in vaccine and placebo recipients.

Sequences were derived from peripheral blood, sampled in a trial of Ad26.COV2.S vaccine versus placebo. The receptor was derived from a person aged 18 to 59 who received the Ad26.COV2.S COVID-19 vaccine or a placebo. The V and J genes are TRBV19 and TRBJ2-5; 9 bases map to TRBD2. The CDR3 here is CASSPPGLAPRETQYF. The CDR3 nucleotides are TGTGCCAGTAGCCCCCCGGGACTAGCCCCGCGCGAGACCCAGTACTTC.